A selection of T cell receptor beta chains follows, all from one sample in a study of graft-versus-host responses after intestinal transplantation. This table comes from immunoSEQ multiplex PCR, and its TCRdb copy is limited to in-frame clones, with some not included. The sample comprises about 54,000 clones, about 90% of which are singletons, and roughly 5.5% rests with the top ten. Sequences were derived from PBMCs, sampled approximately 97 weeks after intestinal transplant. Receptors were obtained from a human patient who received an intestinal transplant, so some T cells may come from the graft donor. Each CDR3 is given with its conserved first and last residue. Fields, in order: J gene, D gene, clone size, V gene, CDR3 protein, CDR3 DNA. A D gene is named only where the DNA matches it firmly. Clone sizes are given selectively: once, few, many, or a class where the clone is expanded.

j_call: TRBJ1-2; d_call: -; clone_size: -; v_call: TRBV5-5; cdr3_aa: CASSLAWGAGEGYTF; cdr3_nt: TGTGCCAGCAGCTTGGCCTGGGGCGCCGGAGAAGGCTACACCTTC
j_call: TRBJ2-2; d_call: -; clone_size: medium-sized; v_call: TRBV7-9; cdr3_aa: CASSYSNTGELFF; cdr3_nt: TGTGCCAGCAGCTATTCTAACACCGGGGAGCTGTTTTTT
j_call: TRBJ1-1; d_call: -; clone_size: -; v_call: TRBV4-1; cdr3_aa: CASSQDRAGYNTEAFF; cdr3_nt: TGCGCCAGCAGCCAAGATCGGGCAGGGTATAACACTGAAGCTTTCTTT
j_call: TRBJ1-1; d_call: TRBD1; clone_size: -; v_call: TRBV5-1; cdr3_aa: CASSLVGGQGLEAFF; cdr3_nt: TGCGCCAGCAGCTTGGTCGGCGGACAGGGGCTTGAAGCTTTCTTT
j_call: TRBJ2-1; d_call: TRBD2; clone_size: -; v_call: TRBV4-1; cdr3_aa: CASSQRGGGVSYNEQFF; cdr3_nt: TGCGCCAGCAGCCAGAGGGGCGGGGGAGTCTCCTACAATGAGCAGTTCTTC
j_call: TRBJ1-5; d_call: -; clone_size: -; v_call: TRBV19; cdr3_aa: CASSVYTGTYSNQPQHF; cdr3_nt: TGTGCCAGTAGCGTTTATACAGGGACCTATAGCAATCAGCCCCAGCATTTT
j_call: TRBJ1-2; d_call: -; clone_size: -; v_call: TRBV6-1; cdr3_aa: CASSDEGRVLGYGYTF; cdr3_nt: TGTGCCAGCAGTGACGAGGGGCGCGTCCTTGGTTATGGCTACACCTTC
j_call: TRBJ1-6; d_call: TRBD1; clone_size: -; v_call: TRBV7-8; cdr3_aa: CASSRTTGVNSPLHF; cdr3_nt: TGTGCCAGCAGCAGGACTACAGGGGTTAATTCACCCCTCCACTTT
j_call: TRBJ2-3; d_call: TRBD2; clone_size: -; v_call: TRBV5-1; cdr3_aa: CASRGLAGQTSTDTQYF; cdr3_nt: TGCGCCAGCAGGGGCTTAGCGGGGCAGACTAGCACAGATACGCAGTATTTT
j_call: TRBJ1-5; d_call: -; clone_size: -; v_call: TRBV6-1; cdr3_aa: CASSEGYSNQPQHF; cdr3_nt: TGTGCCAGCAGTGAGGGATATAGCAATCAGCCCCAGCATTTT
j_call: TRBJ1-2; d_call: -; clone_size: -; v_call: TRBV2; cdr3_aa: CASSAGQGANYGYTF; cdr3_nt: TGTGCCAGCAGTGCGGGGCAGGGAGCTAACTATGGCTACACCTTC
j_call: TRBJ1-5; d_call: -; clone_size: -; v_call: TRBV7-2; cdr3_aa: CASSMNSRGSNQPQHF; cdr3_nt: TGTGCCAGCAGCATGAACTCCAGGGGAAGCAATCAGCCCCAGCATTTT
j_call: TRBJ1-1; d_call: -; clone_size: -; v_call: TRBV19; cdr3_aa: CASSATSGGGIAEAFF; cdr3_nt: TGTGCCAGTTCAGCCACCTCTGGGGGGGGGATCGCTGAAGCTTTCTTT
j_call: TRBJ1-1; d_call: -; clone_size: few; v_call: TRBV7-3; cdr3_aa: CASSSSLNTEAFF; cdr3_nt: TGTGCCAGCAGCTCCAGTTTGAACACTGAAGCTTTCTTT
j_call: TRBJ1-3; d_call: -; clone_size: -; v_call: TRBV19; cdr3_aa: CASSRVAGGLTGNTIYF; cdr3_nt: TGTGCCAGTAGTCGCGTCGCCGGGGGCCTTACTGGAAACACCATATATTTT
j_call: TRBJ2-2; d_call: TRBD2; clone_size: -; v_call: TRBV9; cdr3_aa: CASSGSTSGGAIGELFF; cdr3_nt: TGTGCCAGCAGCGGCTCGACTAGCGGGGGGGCCATCGGGGAGCTGTTTTTT
j_call: TRBJ2-1; d_call: TRBD2; clone_size: -; v_call: TRBV19; cdr3_aa: CASSVQTSGVGEQFF; cdr3_nt: TGTGCCAGTAGTGTCCAGACTAGCGGGGTGGGTGAGCAGTTCTTC
j_call: TRBJ1-1; d_call: -; clone_size: -; v_call: TRBV6-6; cdr3_aa: CASSYSGRNTEAFF; cdr3_nt: TGTGCCAGCAGTTACTCCGGACGGAACACTGAAGCTTTCTTT
j_call: TRBJ2-3; d_call: TRBD1; clone_size: -; v_call: TRBV10-3; cdr3_aa: CAITAGGETDTQYF; cdr3_nt: TGTGCCATCACTGCAGGGGGTGAAACAGATACGCAGTATTTT
j_call: TRBJ1-4; d_call: -; clone_size: -; v_call: TRBV6-1; cdr3_aa: CASSEVASLNEKLFF; cdr3_nt: TGTGCCAGCAGTGAAGTTGCCAGTCTTAATGAAAAACTGTTTTTT
j_call: TRBJ1-5; d_call: -; clone_size: -; v_call: TRBV5-8; cdr3_aa: CASSLGGFQPQHF; cdr3_nt: TGTGCCAGCAGCTTAGGAGGGTTTCAGCCCCAGCATTTT
j_call: TRBJ2-1; d_call: -; clone_size: -; v_call: TRBV9; cdr3_aa: CASSRGAHNSNEQFF; cdr3_nt: TGTGCCAGCAGCAGGGGGGCTCATAACTCCAATGAGCAGTTCTTC
j_call: TRBJ2-4; d_call: -; clone_size: -; v_call: TRBV5-4; cdr3_aa: CASSLGSDIQYF; cdr3_nt: TGTGCCAGCAGCTTAGGTTCGGACATTCAGTACTTC
j_call: TRBJ1-1; d_call: -; clone_size: -; v_call: TRBV6-5; cdr3_aa: CASSPTGPHTEAFF; cdr3_nt: TGTGCCAGCAGTCCAACAGGACCACACACTGAAGCTTTCTTT
j_call: TRBJ2-7; d_call: -; clone_size: -; v_call: TRBV6-6; cdr3_aa: CASSPGTSSSYEQYF; cdr3_nt: TGTGCCAGCAGTCCCGGGACCTCTTCCTCCTACGAGCAGTACTTC
j_call: TRBJ2-7; d_call: -; clone_size: -; v_call: TRBV5-6; cdr3_aa: CASSLPGRKSYEQYF; cdr3_nt: TGTGCCAGCAGCTTGCCGGGGCGGAAGTCCTACGAGCAGTACTTC
j_call: TRBJ1-3; d_call: -; clone_size: -; v_call: TRBV21-1; cdr3_aa: CASSKEPGPRNTIYF; cdr3_nt: TGTGCCAGCAGCAAAGAGCCGGGGCCGAGAAACACCATATATTTT
j_call: TRBJ2-3; d_call: -; clone_size: -; v_call: TRBV7-9; cdr3_aa: CASSLGGPVSDTQYF; cdr3_nt: TGTGCCAGCAGCTTGGGGGGGCCGGTGTCAGATACGCAGTATTTT
j_call: TRBJ1-1; d_call: TRBD1; clone_size: -; v_call: TRBV5-1; cdr3_aa: CASSQRTGGLRGPEAFF; cdr3_nt: TGCGCCAGCAGCCAGAGGACAGGGGGATTAAGAGGCCCTGAAGCTTTCTTT
j_call: TRBJ2-5; d_call: -; clone_size: -; v_call: TRBV7-9; cdr3_aa: CASSSIVGRQETQYF; cdr3_nt: TGTGCCAGCAGCTCAATTGTTGGACGACAAGAGACCCAGTACTTC
j_call: TRBJ1-6; d_call: -; clone_size: -; v_call: TRBV10-3; cdr3_aa: CASSTKGYSPLHF; cdr3_nt: TGTGCCAGCAGTACCAAAGGGTACTCACCCCTCCACTTT
j_call: TRBJ1-1; d_call: -; clone_size: -; v_call: TRBV6-5; cdr3_aa: CASKGVTEAFF; cdr3_nt: TGTGCCAGCAAGGGGGTTACTGAAGCTTTCTTT
j_call: TRBJ2-7; d_call: TRBD1; clone_size: -; v_call: TRBV30; cdr3_aa: CAFKGQGGFGEQYF; cdr3_nt: TGTGCCTTCAAAGGACAGGGGGGCTTTGGGGAGCAGTACTTC
j_call: TRBJ2-5; d_call: -; clone_size: -; v_call: TRBV5-4; cdr3_aa: CASSLVGTSEGGTQYF; cdr3_nt: TGTGCCAGCAGCTTGGTGGGCACGAGCGAAGGAGGGACCCAGTACTTC
j_call: TRBJ2-2; d_call: TRBD1; clone_size: -; v_call: TRBV9; cdr3_aa: CASRRTGTTGELFF; cdr3_nt: TGTGCCAGCAGAAGGACAGGGACGACCGGGGAGCTGTTTTTT
j_call: TRBJ2-5; d_call: -; clone_size: -; v_call: TRBV18; cdr3_aa: CASSPPGQETQYF; cdr3_nt: TGTGCCAGCTCACCACCCGGCCAAGAGACCCAGTACTTC
j_call: TRBJ1-6; d_call: -; clone_size: -; v_call: TRBV5-1; cdr3_aa: CASSLGAGVDSPLHF; cdr3_nt: TGCGCCAGCAGCTTGGGGGCAGGGGTTGATTCACCCCTCCACTTT
j_call: TRBJ2-3; d_call: TRBD2; clone_size: -; v_call: TRBV7-9; cdr3_aa: CASSYFPSGASTDTQYF; cdr3_nt: TGTGCCAGCAGCTACTTCCCTAGCGGGGCTAGCACAGATACGCAGTATTTT
j_call: TRBJ2-1; d_call: -; clone_size: -; v_call: TRBV5-4; cdr3_aa: CASSLDHYNEQFF; cdr3_nt: TGTGCCAGCAGCCTGGACCACTACAATGAGCAGTTCTTC
j_call: TRBJ2-5; d_call: TRBD2; clone_size: few; v_call: TRBV4-2; cdr3_aa: CASSQRGSGGQETQYF; cdr3_nt: TGTGCCAGCAGCCAACGAGGTAGCGGGGGTCAAGAGACCCAGTACTTC
j_call: TRBJ1-1; d_call: -; clone_size: -; v_call: TRBV2; cdr3_aa: CASSGSTDGYTEAFF; cdr3_nt: TGTGCCAGCAGTGGGTCGACCGACGGATACACTGAAGCTTTCTTT
j_call: TRBJ2-7; d_call: -; clone_size: -; v_call: TRBV5-4; cdr3_aa: CASSLGERYEQYF; cdr3_nt: TGTGCCAGCAGCTTGGGGGAGCGCTACGAGCAGTACTTC
j_call: TRBJ2-3; d_call: TRBD1; clone_size: -; v_call: TRBV5-1; cdr3_aa: CASSLVGQSRGDTQYF; cdr3_nt: TGCGCCAGCAGCTTGGTGGGACAGTCGAGGGGAGATACGCAGTATTTT
j_call: TRBJ2-7; d_call: -; clone_size: once; v_call: TRBV15; cdr3_aa: CATSSRQGAKIYEQYF; cdr3_nt: TGTGCCACCAGCAGTCGACAAGGGGCCAAGATTTACGAGCAGTACTTC
j_call: TRBJ1-2; d_call: -; clone_size: -; v_call: TRBV6-1; cdr3_aa: CASSLRQDYGYTF; cdr3_nt: TGTGCCAGCAGTCTCCGACAAGACTATGGCTACACCTTC
j_call: TRBJ2-7; d_call: -; clone_size: -; v_call: TRBV12-5; cdr3_aa: CASGFSLGNHGFYEQYF; cdr3_nt: TGTGCTAGTGGTTTCTCATTGGGCAACCACGGATTCTACGAGCAGTACTTC
j_call: TRBJ2-5; d_call: -; clone_size: -; v_call: TRBV4-1; cdr3_aa: CASSQDSALLQETQYF; cdr3_nt: TGCGCCAGCAGCCAAGATTCTGCGCTACTCCAAGAGACCCAGTACTTC
j_call: TRBJ2-1; d_call: -; clone_size: -; v_call: TRBV15; cdr3_aa: CATSRGSTGALYNEQFF; cdr3_nt: TGTGCCACCAGCAGGGGTTCGACAGGAGCACTATACAATGAGCAGTTCTTC
j_call: TRBJ2-7; d_call: -; clone_size: -; v_call: TRBV7-2; cdr3_aa: CASSPTGDPYEQYF; cdr3_nt: TGTGCCAGCAGCCCGACAGGAGATCCCTACGAGCAGTACTTC
j_call: TRBJ2-5; d_call: TRBD2; clone_size: -; v_call: TRBV7-8; cdr3_aa: CASSPHYVGLAGGLQETQYF; cdr3_nt: TGTGCCAGCAGCCCACACTACGTGGGACTAGCGGGGGGGCTCCAAGAGACCCAGTACTTC
j_call: TRBJ1-1; d_call: TRBD1; clone_size: -; v_call: TRBV5-4; cdr3_aa: CASRSWDRDTEAFF; cdr3_nt: TGTGCCAGCAGATCTTGGGACAGGGACACTGAAGCTTTCTTT
j_call: TRBJ1-6; d_call: TRBD1; clone_size: -; v_call: TRBV6-5; cdr3_aa: CASTTGGQGNSPLHF; cdr3_nt: TGTGCCAGCACCACGGGGGGACAGGGGAATTCACCCCTCCACTTT
j_call: TRBJ2-1; d_call: -; clone_size: -; v_call: TRBV27; cdr3_aa: CASRSGGGGPYNEQFF; cdr3_nt: TGTGCCAGCAGGAGTGGAGGCGGGGGCCCTTACAATGAGCAGTTCTTC
j_call: TRBJ1-6; d_call: -; clone_size: -; v_call: TRBV30; cdr3_aa: CAWSEQRYQGTRYNSPLHF; cdr3_nt: TGTGCCTGGAGTGAACAAAGATACCAGGGGACAAGATATAATTCACCCCTCCACTTT
j_call: TRBJ2-1; d_call: TRBD2; clone_size: -; v_call: TRBV7-8; cdr3_aa: CASSAPGLAGAEQFF; cdr3_nt: TGTGCCAGCAGCGCGCCGGGACTAGCGGGGGCGGAGCAGTTCTTC
j_call: TRBJ1-2; d_call: -; clone_size: -; v_call: TRBV19; cdr3_aa: CASQQNYGYTF; cdr3_nt: TGTGCCAGTCAACAGAACTATGGCTACACCTTC
j_call: TRBJ2-1; d_call: TRBD2; clone_size: -; v_call: TRBV30; cdr3_aa: CAWRAGLAGEGEQFF; cdr3_nt: TGTGCCTGGAGAGCTGGACTAGCGGGGGAGGGGGAGCAGTTCTTC
j_call: TRBJ1-4; d_call: TRBD1; clone_size: -; v_call: TRBV10-2; cdr3_aa: CASSEGWTGLGKLFF; cdr3_nt: TGCGCCAGCAGTGAAGGCTGGACAGGCTTGGGAAAACTGTTTTTT
j_call: TRBJ2-1; d_call: TRBD2; clone_size: -; v_call: TRBV9; cdr3_aa: CASSVVTSGGHRDEQFF; cdr3_nt: TGTGCCAGCAGCGTAGTGACTAGCGGGGGCCATCGGGATGAGCAGTTCTTC
j_call: TRBJ2-7; d_call: -; clone_size: -; v_call: TRBV18; cdr3_aa: CASSPSGTVTYEQYF; cdr3_nt: TGTGCCAGCTCACCATCGGGGACCGTGACCTACGAGCAGTACTTC